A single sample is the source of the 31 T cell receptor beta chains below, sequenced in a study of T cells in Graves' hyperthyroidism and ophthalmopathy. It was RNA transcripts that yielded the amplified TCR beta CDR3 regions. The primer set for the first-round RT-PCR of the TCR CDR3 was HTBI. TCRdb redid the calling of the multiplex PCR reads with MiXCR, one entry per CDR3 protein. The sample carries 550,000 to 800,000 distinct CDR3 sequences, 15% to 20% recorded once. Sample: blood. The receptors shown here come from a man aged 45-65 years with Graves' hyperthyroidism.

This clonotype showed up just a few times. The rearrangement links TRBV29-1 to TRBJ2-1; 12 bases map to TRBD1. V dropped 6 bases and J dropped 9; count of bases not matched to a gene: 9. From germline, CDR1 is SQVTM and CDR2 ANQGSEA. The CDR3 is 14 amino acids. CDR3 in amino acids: CSVLPGQGAIEQFF. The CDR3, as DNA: TGCAGCGTCCTCCCGGGACAGGGGGCGATTGAGCAGTTCTTC.

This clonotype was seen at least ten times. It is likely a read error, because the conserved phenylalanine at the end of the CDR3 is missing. The CDR3, as DNA: TGTGCCAGCACCCTACGAGAGCCCAGGGGGCTGTCGAACACTGAAGCTTTCCTT. As protein: CASTLREPRGLSNTEAFL. The chain combines TRBV6-1 with TRBJ1-1; 8 bases are a match to TRBD1. The ends lost 7 bases at V and 1 base at J; junction bases unmatched: 17. The CDR3 runs 18 residues. CDR1 MNHNS and CDR2 SASEGT come from the germline V gene.

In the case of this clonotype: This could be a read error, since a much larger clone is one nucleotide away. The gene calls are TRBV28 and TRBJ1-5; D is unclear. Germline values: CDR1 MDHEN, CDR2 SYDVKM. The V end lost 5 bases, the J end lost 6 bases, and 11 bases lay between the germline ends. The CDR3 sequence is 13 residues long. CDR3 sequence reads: CASSTAPIQPQHF. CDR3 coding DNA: TGTGCCAGCAGTACCGCACCCATTCAGCCCCAGCATTTT.

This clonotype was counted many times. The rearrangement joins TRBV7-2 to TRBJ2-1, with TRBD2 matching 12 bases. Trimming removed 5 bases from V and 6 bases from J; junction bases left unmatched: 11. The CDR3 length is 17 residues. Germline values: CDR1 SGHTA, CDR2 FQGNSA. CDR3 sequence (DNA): TGTGCCAGCAGCCCATTTCTGACTAGCGGGAGTACCAATGAGCAGTTCTTC. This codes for CASSPFLTSGSTNEQFF.

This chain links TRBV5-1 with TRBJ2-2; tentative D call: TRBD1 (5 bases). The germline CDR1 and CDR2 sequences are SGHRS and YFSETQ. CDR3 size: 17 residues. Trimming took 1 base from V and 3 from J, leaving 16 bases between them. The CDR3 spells CASSLFTGARDTGELFF. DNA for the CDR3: TGCGCCAGCAGCTTGTTTACAGGAGCTAGGGACACCGGGGAGCTGTTTTTT. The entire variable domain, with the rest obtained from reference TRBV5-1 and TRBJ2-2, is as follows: KAGVTQTPRYLIKTRGQQVTLSCSPISGHRSVSWYQQTPGQGLQFLFEYFSETQRNKGNFPGRFSGRQFSNSRSEMNVSTLELGDSALYLCASSLFTGARDTGELFFGEGSRLTVL.

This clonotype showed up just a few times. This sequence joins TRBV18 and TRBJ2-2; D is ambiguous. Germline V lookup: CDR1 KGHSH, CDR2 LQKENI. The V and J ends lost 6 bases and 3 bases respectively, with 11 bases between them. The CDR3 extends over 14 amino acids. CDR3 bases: TGTGCCAGCTCCGTGGAGATGGACACCGGGGAGCTGTTTTTT. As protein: CASSVEMDTGELFF.

The CDR3 loop reads CASSITLGQVRGYTF. The CDR3, as DNA: TGTGCCAGTAGTATTACCCTGGGACAGGTGAGAGGCTACACCTTC. The genes are TRBV19 and TRBJ1-2; 8 bases fit TRBD1. Germline V gives CDR1 LNHDA, CDR2 SQIVND (reference sequence). This CDR3 spans 15 amino acids. V lost 3 bases, J lost 8 bases, and 11 bases stayed unmatched.

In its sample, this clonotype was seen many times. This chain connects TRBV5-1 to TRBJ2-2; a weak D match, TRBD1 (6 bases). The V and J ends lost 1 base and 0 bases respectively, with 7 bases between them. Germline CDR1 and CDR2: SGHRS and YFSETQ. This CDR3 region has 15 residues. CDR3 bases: TGCGCCAGCAGCTTGACAGGGACGAACACCGGGGAGCTGTTTTTT. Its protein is CASSLTGTNTGELFF.

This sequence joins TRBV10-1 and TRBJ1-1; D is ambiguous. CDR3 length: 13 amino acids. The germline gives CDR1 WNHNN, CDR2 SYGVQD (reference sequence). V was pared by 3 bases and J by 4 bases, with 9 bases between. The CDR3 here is CASSDGPGTEAFF. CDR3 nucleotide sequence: TGCGCCAGCAGTGACGGCCCCGGCACTGAAGCTTTCTTT.

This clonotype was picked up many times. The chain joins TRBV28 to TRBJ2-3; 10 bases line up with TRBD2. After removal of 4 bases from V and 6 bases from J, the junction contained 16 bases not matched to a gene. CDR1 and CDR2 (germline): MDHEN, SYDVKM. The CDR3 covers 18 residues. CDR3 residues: CASSYSYSSGSKGDTQYF. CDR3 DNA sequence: TGTGCCAGCAGTTACAGTTACTCTAGCGGGAGCAAAGGGGATACGCAGTATTTT.

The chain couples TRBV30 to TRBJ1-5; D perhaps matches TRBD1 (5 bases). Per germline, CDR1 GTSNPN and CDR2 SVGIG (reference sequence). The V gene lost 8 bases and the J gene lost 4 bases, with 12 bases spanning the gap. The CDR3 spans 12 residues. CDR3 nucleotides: TGTGCCCTAGGGCAGGGTAATCAGCCCCAGCATTTT. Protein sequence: CALGQGNQPQHF.

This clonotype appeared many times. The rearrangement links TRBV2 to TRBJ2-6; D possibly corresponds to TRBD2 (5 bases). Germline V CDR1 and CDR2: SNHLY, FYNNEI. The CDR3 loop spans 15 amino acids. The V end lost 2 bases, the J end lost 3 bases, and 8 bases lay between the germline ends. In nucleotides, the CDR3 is TGTGCCAGCAGTGAATCGGGGAATGGGGCCAACGTCCTGACTTTC. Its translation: CASSESGNGANVLTF.

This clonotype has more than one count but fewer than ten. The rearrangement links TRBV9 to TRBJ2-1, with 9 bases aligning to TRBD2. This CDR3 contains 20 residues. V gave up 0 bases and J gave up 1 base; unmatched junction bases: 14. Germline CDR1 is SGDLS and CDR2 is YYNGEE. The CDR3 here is CASSVVGRSLAGSSYNEQFF. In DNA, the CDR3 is TGTGCCAGCAGCGTAGTGGGTCGGTCTCTAGCGGGAAGTTCCTACAATGAGCAGTTCTTC.

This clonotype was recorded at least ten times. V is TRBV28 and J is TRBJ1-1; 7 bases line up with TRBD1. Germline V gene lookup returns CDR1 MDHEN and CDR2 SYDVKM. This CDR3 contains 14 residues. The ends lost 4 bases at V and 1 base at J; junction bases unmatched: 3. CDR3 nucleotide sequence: TGTGCCAGCAGTTCCTCAGGGGGGAACACTGAAGCTTTCTTT. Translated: CASSSSGGNTEAFF.

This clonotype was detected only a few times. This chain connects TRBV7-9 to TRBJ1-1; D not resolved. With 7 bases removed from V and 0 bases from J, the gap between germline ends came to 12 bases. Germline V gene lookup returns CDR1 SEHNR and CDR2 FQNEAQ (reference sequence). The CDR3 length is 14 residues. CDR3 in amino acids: CASTTAGMNTEAFF. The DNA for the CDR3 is TGTGCCAGCACGACGGCCGGGATGAACACTGAAGCTTTCTTT.

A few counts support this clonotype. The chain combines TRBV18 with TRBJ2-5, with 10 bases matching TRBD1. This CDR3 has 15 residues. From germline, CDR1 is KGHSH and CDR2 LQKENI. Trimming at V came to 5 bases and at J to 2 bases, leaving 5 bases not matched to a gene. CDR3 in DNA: TGTGCCAGCTCAAGGGGACAGGGGCAGCAAGAGACCCAGTACTTC. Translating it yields CASSRGQGQQETQYF.

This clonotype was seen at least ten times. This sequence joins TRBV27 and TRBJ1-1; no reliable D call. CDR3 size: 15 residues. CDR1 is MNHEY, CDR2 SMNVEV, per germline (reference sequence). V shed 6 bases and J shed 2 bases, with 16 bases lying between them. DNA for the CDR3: TGTGCCAGCAGCTTTTTTCATGCAACTAACACTGAAGCTTTCTTT. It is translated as CASSFFHATNTEAFF.

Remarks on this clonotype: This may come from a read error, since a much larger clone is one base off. In DNA form, the CDR3 reads TGTGCCAGCAGCGTCGGACAGTTTAGTCTCACAGATACGCGGTATTTT. Translation gives CASSVGQFSLTDTRYF. The rearrangement uses TRBV7-9 and TRBJ2-3, with D perhaps TRBD1 (6 bases). The V gene's germline CDR1 is SEHNR and CDR2 FQNEAQ (reference sequence). The CDR3 has 16 residues. Drawing the rest from reference TRBV7-9 and TRBJ2-3, the complete variable domain is DTGVSQNPRHKITKRGQNVTFRCDPISEHNRLYWYRQTLGQGPEFLTYFQNEAQLEKSRLLSDRFSAERPKGSFSTLEIQRTEQGDSAMYLCASSVGQFSLTDTRYFGPGTRLTVL.

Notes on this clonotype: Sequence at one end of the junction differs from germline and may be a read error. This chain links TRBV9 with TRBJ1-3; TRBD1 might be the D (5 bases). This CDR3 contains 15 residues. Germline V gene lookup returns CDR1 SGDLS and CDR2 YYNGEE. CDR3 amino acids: CASSPAGNSGNTVYF. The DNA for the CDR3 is TGTGCCAGCAGCCCAGCAGGGAACTCTGGAAACACCGTATATTTT.

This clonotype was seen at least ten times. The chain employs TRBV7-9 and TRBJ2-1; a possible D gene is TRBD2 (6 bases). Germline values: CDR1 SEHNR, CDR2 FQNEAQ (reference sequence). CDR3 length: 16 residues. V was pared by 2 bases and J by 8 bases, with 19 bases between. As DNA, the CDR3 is TGTGCCAGCAGCTTATTCGCTAGCGTGGGTGTCGATGAGCAGTTCTTC. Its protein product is CASSLFASVGVDEQFF.

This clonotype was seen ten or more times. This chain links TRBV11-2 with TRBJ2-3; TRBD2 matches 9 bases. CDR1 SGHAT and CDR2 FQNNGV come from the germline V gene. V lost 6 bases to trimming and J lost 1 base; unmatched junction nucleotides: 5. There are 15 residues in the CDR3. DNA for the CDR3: TGTGCCAGCAGGCGACTAGCGGCGCGCACAGATACGCAGTATTTT. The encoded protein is CASRRLAARTDTQYF. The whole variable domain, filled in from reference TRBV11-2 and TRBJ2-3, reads EAGVAQSPRYKIIEKRQSVAFWCNPISGHATLYWYQQILGQGPKLLIQFQNNGVVDDSQLPKDRFSAERLKGVDSTLKIQPAKLEDSAVYLCASRRLAARTDTQYFGPGTRLTVL.

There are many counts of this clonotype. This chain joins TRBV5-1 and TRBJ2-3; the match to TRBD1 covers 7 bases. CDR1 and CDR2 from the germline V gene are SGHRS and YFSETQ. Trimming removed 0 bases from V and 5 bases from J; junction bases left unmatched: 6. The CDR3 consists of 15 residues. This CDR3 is CASSLEGGDVDTQYF. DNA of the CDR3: TGCGCCAGCAGCTTGGAAGGGGGCGACGTAGATACGCAGTATTTT.

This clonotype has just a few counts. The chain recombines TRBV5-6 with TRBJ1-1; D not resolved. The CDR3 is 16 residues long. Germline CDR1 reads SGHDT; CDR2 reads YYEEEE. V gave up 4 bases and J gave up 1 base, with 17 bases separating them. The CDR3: CASSLYGLTKNTEAFF. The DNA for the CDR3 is TGTGCCAGCAGCCTTTATGGACTGACAAAGAACACTGAAGCTTTCTTT.

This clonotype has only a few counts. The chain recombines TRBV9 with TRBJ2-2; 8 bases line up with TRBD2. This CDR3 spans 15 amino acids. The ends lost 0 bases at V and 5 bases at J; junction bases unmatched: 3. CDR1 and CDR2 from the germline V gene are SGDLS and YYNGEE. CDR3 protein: CASSVGASGTGELFF. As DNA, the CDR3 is TGTGCCAGCAGCGTAGGGGCTAGCGGGACCGGGGAGCTGTTTTTT. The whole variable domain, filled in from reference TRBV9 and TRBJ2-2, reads DSGVTQTPKHLITATGQRVTLRCSPRSGDLSVYWYQQSLDQGLQFLIQYYNGEERAKGNILERFSAQQFPDLHSELNLSSLELGDSALYFCASSVGASGTGELFFGEGSRLTVL.

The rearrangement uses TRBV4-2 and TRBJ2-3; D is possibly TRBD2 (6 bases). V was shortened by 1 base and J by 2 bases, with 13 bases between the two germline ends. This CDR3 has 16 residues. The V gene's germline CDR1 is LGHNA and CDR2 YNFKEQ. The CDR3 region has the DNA TGTGCCAGCAGCCAAGTTACCGGGAGAGTCACAGATACGCAGTATTTT. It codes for CASSQVTGRVTDTQYF.

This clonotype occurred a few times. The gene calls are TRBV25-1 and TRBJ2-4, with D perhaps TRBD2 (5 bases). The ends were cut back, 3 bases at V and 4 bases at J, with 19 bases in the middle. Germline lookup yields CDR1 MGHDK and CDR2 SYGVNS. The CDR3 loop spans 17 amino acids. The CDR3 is CASSDIGGPILKNIQYF. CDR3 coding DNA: TGTGCCAGCAGTGATATTGGCGGGCCCATTCTAAAAAACATTCAGTACTTC.

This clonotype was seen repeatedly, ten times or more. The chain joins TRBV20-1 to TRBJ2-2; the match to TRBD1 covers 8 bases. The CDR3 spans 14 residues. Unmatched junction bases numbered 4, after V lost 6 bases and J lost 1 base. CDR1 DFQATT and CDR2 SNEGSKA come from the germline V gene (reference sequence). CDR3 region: CSAPDRVNTGELFF. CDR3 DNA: TGCAGTGCCCCGGACAGGGTGAACACCGGGGAGCTGTTTTTT.

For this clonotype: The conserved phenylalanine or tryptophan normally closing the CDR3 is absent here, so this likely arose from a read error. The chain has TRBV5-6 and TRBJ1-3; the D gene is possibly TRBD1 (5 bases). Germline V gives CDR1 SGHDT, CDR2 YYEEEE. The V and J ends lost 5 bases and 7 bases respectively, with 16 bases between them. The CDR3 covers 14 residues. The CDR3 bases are TGTGCCAGCAGAAGCAGACAGCCCGGCAACACCATATATCTT. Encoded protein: CASRSRQPGNTIYL.

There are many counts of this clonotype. CDR3 in DNA: TGTGCCAGCAGCATGGGCGGGAGGGCCCAAATAGATACGCAGTATTTT. Its translation: CASSMGGRAQIDTQYF. The chain employs TRBV28 and TRBJ2-3, with TRBD2 matching 9 bases. With 6 bases clipped from V and 5 bases from J, the junction kept 12 bases outside the gene matches. Germline V lookup: CDR1 MDHEN, CDR2 SYDVKM. The CDR3 runs 16 residues. The full variable domain, its missing parts supplied by reference TRBV28 and TRBJ2-3, is DVKVTQSSRYLVKRTGEKVFLECVQDMDHENMFWYRQDPGLGLRLIYFSYDVKMKEKGDIPEGYSVSREKKERFSLILESASTNQTSMYLCASSMGGRAQIDTQYFGPGTRLTVL.

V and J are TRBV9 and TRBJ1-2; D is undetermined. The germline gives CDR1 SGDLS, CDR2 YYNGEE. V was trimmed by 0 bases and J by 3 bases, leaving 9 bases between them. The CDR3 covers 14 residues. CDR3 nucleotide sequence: TGTGCCAGCAGCGTAGACCTCATGGACTATGGCTACACCTTC. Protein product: CASSVDLMDYGYTF. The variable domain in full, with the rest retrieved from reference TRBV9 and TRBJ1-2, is DSGVTQTPKHLITATGQRVTLRCSPRSGDLSVYWYQQSLDQGLQFLIQYYNGEERAKGNILERFSAQQFPDLHSELNLSSLELGDSALYFCASSVDLMDYGYTFGSGTRLTVV.

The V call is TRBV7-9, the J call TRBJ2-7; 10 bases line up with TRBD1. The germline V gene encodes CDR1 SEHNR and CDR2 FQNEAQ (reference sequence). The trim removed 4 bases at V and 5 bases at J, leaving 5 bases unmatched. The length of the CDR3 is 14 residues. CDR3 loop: CASSSGTGDHEQYF. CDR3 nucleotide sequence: TGTGCCAGCAGCTCCGGGACAGGGGACCACGAGCAGTACTTC.